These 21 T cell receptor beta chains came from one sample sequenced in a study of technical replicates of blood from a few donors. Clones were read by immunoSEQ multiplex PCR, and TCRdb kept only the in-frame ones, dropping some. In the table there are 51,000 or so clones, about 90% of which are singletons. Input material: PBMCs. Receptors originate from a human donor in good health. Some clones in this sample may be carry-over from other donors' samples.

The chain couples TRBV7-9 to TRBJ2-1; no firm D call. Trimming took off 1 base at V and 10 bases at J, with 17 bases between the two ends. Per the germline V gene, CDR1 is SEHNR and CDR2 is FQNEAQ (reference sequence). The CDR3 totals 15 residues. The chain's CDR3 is CASSLVRSTNVEQFF. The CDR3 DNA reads TGTGCCAGCAGCTTAGTTCGGAGCACAAATGTGGAGCAGTTCTTC.

CDR3 coding DNA: TGCGCCAGCAGCTTACCGGGACTAGCAAGAACAGATACGCAGTATTTT. Translated, it gives CASSLPGLARTDTQYF. This chain links TRBV5-1 with TRBJ2-3, with 9 bases that match TRBD2. Trimming took 2 bases from V and 3 from J; bases not matched to a gene: 7. CDR1 is SGHRS, CDR2 YFSETQ, per germline. This CDR3 has 16 residues.

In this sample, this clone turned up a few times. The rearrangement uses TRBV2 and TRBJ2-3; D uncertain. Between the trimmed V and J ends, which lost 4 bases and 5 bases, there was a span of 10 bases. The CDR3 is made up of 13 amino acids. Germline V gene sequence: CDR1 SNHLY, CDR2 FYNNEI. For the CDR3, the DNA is TGTGCCAGCAGTGCCCCTTTCTTAGATACGCAGTATTTT. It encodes CASSAPFLDTQYF. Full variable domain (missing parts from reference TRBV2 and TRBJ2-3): EPEVTQTPSHQVTQMGQEVILRCVPISNHLYFYWYRQILGQKVEFLVSFYNNEISEKSEIFDDQFSVERPDGSNFTLKIRSTKLEDSAMYFCASSAPFLDTQYFGPGTRLTVL.

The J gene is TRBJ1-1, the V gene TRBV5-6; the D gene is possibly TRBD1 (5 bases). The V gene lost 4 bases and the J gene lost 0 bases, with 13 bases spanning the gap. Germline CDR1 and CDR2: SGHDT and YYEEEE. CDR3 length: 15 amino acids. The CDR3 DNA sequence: TGTGCCAGCAGCCCTCGGAGGGGCGTGAACACTGAAGCTTTCTTT. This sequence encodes CASSPRRGVNTEAFF.

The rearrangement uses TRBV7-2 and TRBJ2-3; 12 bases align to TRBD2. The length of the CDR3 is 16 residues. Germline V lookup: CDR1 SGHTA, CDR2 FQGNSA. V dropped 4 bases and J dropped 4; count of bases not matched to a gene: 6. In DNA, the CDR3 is TGTGCCAGCAGCTCCTTACTAGCGGGGGGCCCAGATACGCAGTATTTT. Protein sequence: CASSSLLAGGPDTQYF.

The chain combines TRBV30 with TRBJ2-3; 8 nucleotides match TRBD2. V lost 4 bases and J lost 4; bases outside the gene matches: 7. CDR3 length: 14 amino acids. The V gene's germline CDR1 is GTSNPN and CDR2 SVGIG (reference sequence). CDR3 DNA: TGTGCCTGGATAAGCGGGAGCAGACCAGATACGCAGTATTTT. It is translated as CAWISGSRPDTQYF.

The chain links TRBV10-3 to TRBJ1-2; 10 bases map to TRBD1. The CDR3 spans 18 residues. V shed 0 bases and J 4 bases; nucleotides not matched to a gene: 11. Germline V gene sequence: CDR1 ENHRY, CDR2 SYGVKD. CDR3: CAISESLSPGQGSYGYTF. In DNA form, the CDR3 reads TGTGCCATCAGTGAGTCCCTCAGTCCGGGACAGGGGAGCTATGGCTACACCTTC.

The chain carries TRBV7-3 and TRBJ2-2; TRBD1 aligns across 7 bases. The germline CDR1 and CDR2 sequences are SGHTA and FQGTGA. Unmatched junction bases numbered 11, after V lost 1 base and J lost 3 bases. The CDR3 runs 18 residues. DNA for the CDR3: TGTGCCAGCAGCTTAAAGATGGGACAGTGGTCGCACACCGGGGAGCTGTTTTTT. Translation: CASSLKMGQWSHTGELFF.

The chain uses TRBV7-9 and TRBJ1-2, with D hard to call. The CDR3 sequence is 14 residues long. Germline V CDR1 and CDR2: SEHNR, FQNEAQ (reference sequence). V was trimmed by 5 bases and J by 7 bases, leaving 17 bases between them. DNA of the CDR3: TGTGCCAGCAGCCGGTCGGGAGGAGCGGGTGGCTACACCTTC. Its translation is CASSRSGGAGGYTF.

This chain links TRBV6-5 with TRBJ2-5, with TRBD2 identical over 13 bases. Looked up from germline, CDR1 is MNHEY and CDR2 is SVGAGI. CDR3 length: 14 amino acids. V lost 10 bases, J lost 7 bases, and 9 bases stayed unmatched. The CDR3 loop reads CATGLAGALGTQYF. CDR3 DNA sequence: TGTGCCACCGGACTAGCGGGGGCCTTGGGGACCCAGTACTTC.

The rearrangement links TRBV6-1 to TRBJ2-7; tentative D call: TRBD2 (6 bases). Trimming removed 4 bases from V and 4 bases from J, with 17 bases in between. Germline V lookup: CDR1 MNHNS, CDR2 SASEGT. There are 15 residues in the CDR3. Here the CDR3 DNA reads TGTGCCAGCAGTGGAGTGGAGGGTTTGATGTACGAGCAGTACTTC. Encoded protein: CASSGVEGLMYEQYF.

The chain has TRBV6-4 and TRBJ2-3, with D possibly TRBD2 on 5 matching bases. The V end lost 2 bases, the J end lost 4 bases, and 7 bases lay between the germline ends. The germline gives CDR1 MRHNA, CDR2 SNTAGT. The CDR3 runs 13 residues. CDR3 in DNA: TGTGCCAGCAGTGACGGAGGAGCAGATACGCAGTATTTT. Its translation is CASSDGGADTQYF.

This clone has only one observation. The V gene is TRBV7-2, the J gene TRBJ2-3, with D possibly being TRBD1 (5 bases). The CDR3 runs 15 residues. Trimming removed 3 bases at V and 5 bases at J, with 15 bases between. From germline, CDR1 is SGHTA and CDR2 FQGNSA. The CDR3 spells CASSFDRTEQDTQYF. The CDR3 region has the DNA TGTGCCAGCAGCTTCGACAGAACGGAACAAGATACGCAGTATTTT.

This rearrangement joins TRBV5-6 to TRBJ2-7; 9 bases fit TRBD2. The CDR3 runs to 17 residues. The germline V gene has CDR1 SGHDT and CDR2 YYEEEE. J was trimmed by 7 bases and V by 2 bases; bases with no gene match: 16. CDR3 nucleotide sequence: TGTGCCAGCAGCTTCTTCCTAGCGGGGACACCGGGGGGGGAGCAGTACTTC. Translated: CASSFFLAGTPGGEQYF.

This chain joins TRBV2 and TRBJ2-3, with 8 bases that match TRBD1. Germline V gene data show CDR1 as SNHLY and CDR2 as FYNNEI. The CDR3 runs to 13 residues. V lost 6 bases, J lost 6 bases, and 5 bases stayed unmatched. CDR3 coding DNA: TGTGCCAGCAGGGAGACAGGGGATGATACGCAGTATTTT. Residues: CASRETGDDTQYF.

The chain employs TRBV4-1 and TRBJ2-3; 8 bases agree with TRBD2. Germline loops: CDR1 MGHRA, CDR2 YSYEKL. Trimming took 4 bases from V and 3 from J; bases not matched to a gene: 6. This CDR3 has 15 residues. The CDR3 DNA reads TGCGCCAGCAGCCTCTACGCGGGGGGAACAGATACGCAGTATTTT. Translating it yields CASSLYAGGTDTQYF.

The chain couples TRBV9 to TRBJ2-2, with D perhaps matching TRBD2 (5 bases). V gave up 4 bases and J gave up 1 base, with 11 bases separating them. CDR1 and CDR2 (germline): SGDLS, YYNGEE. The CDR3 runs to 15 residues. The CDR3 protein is CASSKPDLNTGELFF. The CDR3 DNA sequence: TGTGCCAGCAGCAAACCGGACTTGAACACCGGGGAGCTGTTTTTT.

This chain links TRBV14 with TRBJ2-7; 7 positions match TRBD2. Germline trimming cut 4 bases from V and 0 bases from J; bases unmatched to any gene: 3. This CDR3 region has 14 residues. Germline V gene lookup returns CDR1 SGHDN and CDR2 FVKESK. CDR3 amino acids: CASSLSGLSYEQYF. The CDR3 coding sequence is TGTGCCAGCAGCCTTAGCGGGCTCTCCTACGAGCAGTACTTC.

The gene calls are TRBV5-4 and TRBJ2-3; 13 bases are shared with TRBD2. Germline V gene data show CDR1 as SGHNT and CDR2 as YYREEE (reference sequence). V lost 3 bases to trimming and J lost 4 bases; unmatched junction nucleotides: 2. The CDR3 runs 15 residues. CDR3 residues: CASSSLAGGSDTQYF. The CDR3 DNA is TGTGCCAGCAGCTCACTAGCGGGGGGGTCAGATACGCAGTATTTT.

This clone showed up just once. The CDR3 is CASSPGAHYEQYF. In DNA, the CDR3 is TGTGCCAGCAGCCCAGGGGCTCACTACGAGCAGTACTTC. This chain links TRBV7-2 with TRBJ2-7; D possibly corresponds to TRBD1 (6 bases). Trimming removed 5 bases at V and 3 bases at J, with 11 bases between. Germline CDR1 and CDR2: SGHTA and FQGNSA. The CDR3 loop spans 13 amino acids.

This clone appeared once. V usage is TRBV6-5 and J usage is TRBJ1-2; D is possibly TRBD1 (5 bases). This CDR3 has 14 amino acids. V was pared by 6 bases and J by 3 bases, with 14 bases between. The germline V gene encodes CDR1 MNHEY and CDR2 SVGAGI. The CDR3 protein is CASRNGGVDYGYTF. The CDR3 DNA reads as TGTGCCAGCAGGAACGGGGGGGTTGACTATGGCTACACCTTC.